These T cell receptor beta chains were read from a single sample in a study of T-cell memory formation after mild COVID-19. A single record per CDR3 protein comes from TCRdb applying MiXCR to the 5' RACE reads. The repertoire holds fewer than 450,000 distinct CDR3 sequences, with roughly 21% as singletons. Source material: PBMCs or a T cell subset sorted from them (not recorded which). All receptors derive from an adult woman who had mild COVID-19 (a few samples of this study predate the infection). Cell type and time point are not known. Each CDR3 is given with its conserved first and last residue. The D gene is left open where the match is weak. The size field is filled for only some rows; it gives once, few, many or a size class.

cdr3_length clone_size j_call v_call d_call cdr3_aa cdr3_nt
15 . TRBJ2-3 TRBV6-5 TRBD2 CASRESGGATDTQYF TGTGCCAGCAGAGAAAGCGGGGGGGCCACAGATACGCAGTATTTT
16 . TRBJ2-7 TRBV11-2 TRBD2 CASSYTSGLVIYEQYF TGTGCCAGCAGCTACACCTCGGGACTAGTTATCTACGAGCAGTACTTC
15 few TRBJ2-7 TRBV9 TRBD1 CASSSTGQGAHEQYF TGTGCCAGCAGCTCCACTGGACAGGGTGCCCACGAGCAGTACTTC
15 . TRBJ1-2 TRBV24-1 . CATSDGTELNYGYTF TGTGCCACCAGTGATGGGACGGAACTTAACTATGGCTACACCTTC
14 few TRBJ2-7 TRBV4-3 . CASSQAWGHYEQYF TGCGCCAGCAGCCAAGCCTGGGGCCACTACGAGCAGTACTTC
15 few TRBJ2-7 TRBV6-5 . CASSYRGGPTYEQYF TGTGCCAGCAGTTACAGGGGCGGACCGACCTACGAGCAGTACTTC
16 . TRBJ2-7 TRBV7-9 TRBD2 CASSSGLAGQAYEQYF TGTGCCAGCAGCTCGGGACTAGCGGGACAAGCCTACGAGCAGTACTTC
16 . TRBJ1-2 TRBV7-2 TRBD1 CASSLESGGLHYGYTF TGTGCCAGCAGCTTAGAGTCAGGGGGCCTCCACTATGGCTACACCTTC
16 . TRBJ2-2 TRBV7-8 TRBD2 CASSLGTSGTTGELFF TGTGCCAGCAGCTTAGGGACTAGCGGTACCACCGGGGAGCTGTTTTTT
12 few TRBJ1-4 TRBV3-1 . CASSHPNEKLFF TGTGCCAGCAGCCACCCTAATGAAAAACTGTTTTTT
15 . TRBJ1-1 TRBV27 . CASSLEGRVNTEAFF TGTGCCAGCAGTTTAGAGGGGAGAGTGAACACTGAAGCTTTCTTT
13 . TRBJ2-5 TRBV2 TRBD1 CASRAGGPETQYF TGTGCCAGCAGAGCAGGGGGCCCGGAGACCCAGTACTTC
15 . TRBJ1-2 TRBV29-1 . CSVESWSPGGNGYTF TGCAGCGTTGAATCCTGGTCACCCGGGGGCAATGGCTACACCTTC
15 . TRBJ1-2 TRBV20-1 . CSARDLPRGPYGYTF TGCAGTGCTAGAGATCTACCGAGGGGACCTTATGGCTACACCTTC
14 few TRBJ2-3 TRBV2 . CASYRQEITDTQYF TGTGCCAGCTACCGACAGGAGATCACAGATACGCAGTATTTT
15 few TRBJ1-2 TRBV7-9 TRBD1 CASSPIGQGDYGYTF TGTGCCAGCAGCCCGATAGGACAGGGTGACTATGGCTACACCTTC
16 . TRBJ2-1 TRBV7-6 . CASSTRSSLSYNEQFF TGTGCCAGCAGCACCCGAAGTTCTCTCTCCTACAATGAGCAGTTCTTC
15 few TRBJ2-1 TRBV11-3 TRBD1 CASSGRTGQDNEQFF TGTGCCAGCAGCGGCCGGACAGGGCAAGACAATGAGCAGTTCTTC
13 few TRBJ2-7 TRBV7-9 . CASSEQQSYEQYF TGTGCCAGCAGCGAACAACAGAGCTACGAGCAGTACTTC
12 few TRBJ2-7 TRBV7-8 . CASSPLSREQYF TGTGCCAGCAGCCCGCTCTCCCGGGAGCAGTACTTC
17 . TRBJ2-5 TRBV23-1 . CASSQSTRTTSQETQYF TGCGCCAGCAGTCAATCGACTCGGACAACCTCCCAAGAGACCCAGTACTTC
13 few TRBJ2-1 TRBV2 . CASSTGTQHEQFF TGTGCCAGCAGTACCGGGACACAGCATGAGCAGTTCTTC
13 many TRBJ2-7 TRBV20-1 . CSAQPHWAYEQYF TGCAGTGCTCAGCCCCACTGGGCCTACGAGCAGTACTTC
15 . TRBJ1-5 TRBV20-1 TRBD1 CSARGGQSGLGPQHF TGCAGTGCTAGAGGGGGACAGTCCGGTTTGGGGCCCCAGCATTTT
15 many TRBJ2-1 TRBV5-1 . CASSHDASPGDEQFF TGCGCCAGCAGCCATGATGCGTCCCCTGGCGATGAGCAGTTCTTC
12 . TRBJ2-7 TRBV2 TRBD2 CASILAGAEQYF TGTGCCAGCATACTAGCGGGAGCCGAGCAGTACTTC
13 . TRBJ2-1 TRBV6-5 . CASSTRGLDEQFF TGTGCCAGCTCAACCCGGGGCCTCGATGAGCAGTTCTTC
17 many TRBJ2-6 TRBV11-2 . CASSLAGGRTGANVLTF TGTGCCAGCAGCTTAGCCGGGGGAAGGACTGGGGCCAACGTCCTGACTTTC
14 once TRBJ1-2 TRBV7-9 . CASSSRGDNYGYTF TGTGCCAGCAGCTCGCGGGGGGATAACTATGGCTACACCTTC
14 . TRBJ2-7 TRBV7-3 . CASAAGPLAYEQYF TGTGCCAGCGCTGCGGGACCCCTGGCCTACGAGCAGTACTTC
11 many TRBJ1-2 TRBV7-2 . CASSYTHGYTF TGTGCCAGCAGCTACACACATGGCTACACCTTC
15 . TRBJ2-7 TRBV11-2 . CASSLAPGPSYEQYF TGTGCCAGCAGCTTAGCACCAGGGCCCTCCTACGAGCAGTACTTC
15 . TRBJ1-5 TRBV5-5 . CASSLTGPNNQPQHF TGTGCCAGCAGCTTGACAGGGCCGAACAATCAGCCCCAGCATTTT